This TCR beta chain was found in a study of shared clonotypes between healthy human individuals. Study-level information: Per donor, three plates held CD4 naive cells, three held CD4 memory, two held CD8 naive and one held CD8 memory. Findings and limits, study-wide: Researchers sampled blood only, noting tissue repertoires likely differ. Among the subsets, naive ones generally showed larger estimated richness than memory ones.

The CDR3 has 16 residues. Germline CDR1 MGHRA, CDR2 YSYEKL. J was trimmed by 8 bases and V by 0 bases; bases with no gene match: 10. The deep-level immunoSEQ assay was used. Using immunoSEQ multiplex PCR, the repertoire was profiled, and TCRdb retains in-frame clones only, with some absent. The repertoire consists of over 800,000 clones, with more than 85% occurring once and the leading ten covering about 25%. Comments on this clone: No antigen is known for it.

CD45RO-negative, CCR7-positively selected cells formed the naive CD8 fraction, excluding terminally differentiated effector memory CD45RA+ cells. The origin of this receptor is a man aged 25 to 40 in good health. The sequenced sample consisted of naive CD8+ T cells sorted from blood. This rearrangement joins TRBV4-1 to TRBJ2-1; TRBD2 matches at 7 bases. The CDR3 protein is CASSQEPPLASHEQFF. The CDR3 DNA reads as TGCGCCAGCAGCCAAGAACCCCCACTAGCGTCCCATGAGCAGTTCTTC.